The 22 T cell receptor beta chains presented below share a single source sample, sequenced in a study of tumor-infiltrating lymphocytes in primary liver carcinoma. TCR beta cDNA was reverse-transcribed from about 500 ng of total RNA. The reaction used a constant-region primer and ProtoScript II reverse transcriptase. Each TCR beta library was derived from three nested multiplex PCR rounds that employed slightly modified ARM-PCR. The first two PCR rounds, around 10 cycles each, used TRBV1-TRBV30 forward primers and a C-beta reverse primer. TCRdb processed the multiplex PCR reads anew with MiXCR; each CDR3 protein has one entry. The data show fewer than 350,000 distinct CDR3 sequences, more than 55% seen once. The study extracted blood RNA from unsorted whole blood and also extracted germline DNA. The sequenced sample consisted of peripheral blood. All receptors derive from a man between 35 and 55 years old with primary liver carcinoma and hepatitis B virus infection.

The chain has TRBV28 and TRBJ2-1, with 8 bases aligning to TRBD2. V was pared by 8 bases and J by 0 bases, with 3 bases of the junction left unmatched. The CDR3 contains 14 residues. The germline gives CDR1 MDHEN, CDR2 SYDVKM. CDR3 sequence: CASASGSSYNEQFF. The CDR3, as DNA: TGTGCCAGCGCCAGCGGGAGCTCCTACAATGAGCAGTTCTTC. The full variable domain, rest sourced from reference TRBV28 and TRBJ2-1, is DVKVTQSSRYLVKRTGEKVFLECVQDMDHENMFWYRQDPGLGLRLIYFSYDVKMKEKGDIPEGYSVSREKKERFSLILESASTNQTSMYLCASASGSSYNEQFFGPGTRLTVL.

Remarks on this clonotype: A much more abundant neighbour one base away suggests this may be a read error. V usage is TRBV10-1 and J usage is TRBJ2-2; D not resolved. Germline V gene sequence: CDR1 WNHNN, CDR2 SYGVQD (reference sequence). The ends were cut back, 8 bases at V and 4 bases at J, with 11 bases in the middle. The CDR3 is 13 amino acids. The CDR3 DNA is TGCGCCAGCGGGCGGAAGCGCACCGGGGAGCTGTTTTTT. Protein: CASGRKRTGELFF.

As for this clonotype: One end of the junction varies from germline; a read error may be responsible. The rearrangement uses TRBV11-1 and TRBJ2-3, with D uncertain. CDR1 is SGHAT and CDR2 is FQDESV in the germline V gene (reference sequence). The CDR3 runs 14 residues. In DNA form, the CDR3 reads TGTGCCAGCAGCTTAGTCCAATGCACAGATACGCAGTTTTTT. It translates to CASSLVQCTDTQFF. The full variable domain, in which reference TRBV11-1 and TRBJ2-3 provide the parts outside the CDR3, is EAEVAQSPRYKITEKSQAVAFWCDPISGHATLYWYRQILGQGPELLVQFQDESVVDDSQLPKDRFSAERLKGVDSTLKIQPAELGDSAMYLCASSLVQCTDTQFFGPGTRLTVL.

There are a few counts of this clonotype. CDR3 nucleotides: TGTGCCAGCAGCTTAGGGGGTAGCGTAGATACGCAGTATTTT. Translated, it gives CASSLGGSVDTQYF. V gene TRBV11-2 combines with J gene TRBJ2-3; the D gene is possibly TRBD2 (5 bases). The CDR3 contains 14 residues. Trimming removed 1 base from V and 5 bases from J, with 10 bases in between. Germline V lookup: CDR1 SGHAT, CDR2 FQNNGV. Full variable domain (rest looked up from reference TRBV11-2 and TRBJ2-3): EAGVAQSPRYKIIEKRQSVAFWCNPISGHATLYWYQQILGQGPKLLIQFQNNGVVDDSQLPKDRFSAERLKGVDSTLKIQPAKLEDSAVYLCASSLGGSVDTQYFGPGTRLTVL.

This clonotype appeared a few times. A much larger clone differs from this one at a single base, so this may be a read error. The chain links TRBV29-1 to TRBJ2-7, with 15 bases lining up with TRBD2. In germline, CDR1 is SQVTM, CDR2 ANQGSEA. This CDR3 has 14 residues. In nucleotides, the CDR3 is TGCAGCGTGGAGGGACTAGCGGGAGGCTACGGGCAGTACTTC. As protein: CSVEGLAGGYGQYF.

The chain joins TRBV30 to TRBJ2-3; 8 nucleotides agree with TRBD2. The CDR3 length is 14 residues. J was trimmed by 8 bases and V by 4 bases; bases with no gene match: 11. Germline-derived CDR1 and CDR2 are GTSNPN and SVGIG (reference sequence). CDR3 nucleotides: TGTGCCTGGAACCGGGAGGGCCTGATAGGTACGCAGTATTTT. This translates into CAWNREGLIGTQYF.

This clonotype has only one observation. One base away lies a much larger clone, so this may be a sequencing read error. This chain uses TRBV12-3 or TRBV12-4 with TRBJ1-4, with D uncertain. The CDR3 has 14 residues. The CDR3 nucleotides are TGTGCCAGGAGTTTGTCCGGGCTAAGGGAAAAACTGTTTTTT. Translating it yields CARSLSGLREKLFF.

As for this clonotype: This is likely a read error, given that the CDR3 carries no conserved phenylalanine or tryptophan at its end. DNA for the CDR3: TGTGCCAGCAGCTTCGGGCAGGGTCAACTCGGGAACACTGAAGCTTTCTTA. Its translation: CASSFGQGQLGNTEAFL. The gene calls are TRBV13 and TRBJ1-1; D is perhaps TRBD1 (5 bases). Trimming left V 3 bases short and J 1 base short, with 18 bases between. The germline gives CDR1 PRHDT, CDR2 FYEKMQ (reference sequence). The CDR3 is made up of 17 amino acids.

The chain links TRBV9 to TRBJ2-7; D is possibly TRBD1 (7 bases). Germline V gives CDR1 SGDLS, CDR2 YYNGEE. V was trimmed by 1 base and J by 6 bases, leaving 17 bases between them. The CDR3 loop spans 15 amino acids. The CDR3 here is CASSVSTGEEVEQYF. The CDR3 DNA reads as TGTGCCAGCAGCGTATCAACAGGGGAGGAGGTCGAGCAGTACTTC.

CDR3 nucleotide sequence: TGTGCCAGCAGTGAATCCCTGGACCTCTGTGGCTACACCTTC. It is translated as CASSESLDLCGYTF. The gene calls are TRBV6-1 and TRBJ1-2; D is unclear. Germline V CDR1 and CDR2: MNHNS, SASEGT. Between the trimmed V and J ends, which lost 2 bases and 7 bases, there was a span of 14 bases. The CDR3 sequence is 14 residues long.

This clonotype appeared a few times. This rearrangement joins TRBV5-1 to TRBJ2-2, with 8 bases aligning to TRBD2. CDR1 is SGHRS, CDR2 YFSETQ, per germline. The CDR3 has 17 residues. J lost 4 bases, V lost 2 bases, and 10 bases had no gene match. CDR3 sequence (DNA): TGCGCCAGCAGCTTAGCGGGAGTAGGAGAGGGCACCGGGGAGCTGTTTTTT. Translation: CASSLAGVGEGTGELFF. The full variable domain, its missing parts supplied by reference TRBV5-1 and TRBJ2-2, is KAGVTQTPRYLIKTRGQQVTLSCSPISGHRSVSWYQQTPGQGLQFLFEYFSETQRNKGNFPGRFSGRQFSNSRSEMNVSTLELGDSALYLCASSLAGVGEGTGELFFGEGSRLTVL.

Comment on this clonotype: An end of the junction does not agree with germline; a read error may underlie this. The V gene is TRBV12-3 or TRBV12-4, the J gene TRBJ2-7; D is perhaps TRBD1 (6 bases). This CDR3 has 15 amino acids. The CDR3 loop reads CASSNRAGVVHERYF. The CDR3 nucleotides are TGTGCCAGCAGCAACCGGGCAGGGGTAGTCCACGAGCGGTACTTC.

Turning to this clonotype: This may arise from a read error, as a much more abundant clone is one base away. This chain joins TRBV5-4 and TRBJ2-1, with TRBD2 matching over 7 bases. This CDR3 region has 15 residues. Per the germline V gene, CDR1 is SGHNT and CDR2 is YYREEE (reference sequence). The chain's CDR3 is CARSSRGGSLNEQFF. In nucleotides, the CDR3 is TGTGCCAGAAGCTCCCGGGGCGGGAGTCTGAATGAGCAGTTCTTC.

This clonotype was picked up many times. This CDR3 reads CASSGTSGRVLYNEQFF. CDR3 coding DNA: TGTGCCAGCAGTGGGACTAGCGGGAGGGTCCTCTACAATGAGCAGTTCTTC. The genes are TRBV6-2 or TRBV6-3 and TRBJ2-1; 16 bases fit TRBD2. The CDR3 contains 17 residues. The V and J ends lost 5 bases and 3 bases, in that order; junction bases with no gene match: 4. Germline CDR1 and CDR2: MNHEY and SVGEGT.

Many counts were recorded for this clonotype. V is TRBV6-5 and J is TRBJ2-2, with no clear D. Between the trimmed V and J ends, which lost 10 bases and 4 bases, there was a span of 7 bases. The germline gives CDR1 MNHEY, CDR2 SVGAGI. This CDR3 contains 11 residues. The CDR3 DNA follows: TGTGCCACCCACTTCACCGGGGAGCTGTTTTTT. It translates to CATHFTGELFF.

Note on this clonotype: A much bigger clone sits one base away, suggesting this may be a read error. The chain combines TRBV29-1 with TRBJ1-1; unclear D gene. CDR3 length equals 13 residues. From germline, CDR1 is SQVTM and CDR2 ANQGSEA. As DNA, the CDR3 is TGCAGCGTTGAAGATAACCTGAAGACTGAAGCTTTCTTT. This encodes CSVEDNLKTEAFF.

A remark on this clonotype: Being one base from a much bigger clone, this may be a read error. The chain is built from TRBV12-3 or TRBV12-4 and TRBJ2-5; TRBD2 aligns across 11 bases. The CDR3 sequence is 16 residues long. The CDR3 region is CASRGGTSGFKEAQYF. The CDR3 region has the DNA TGTGCCAGCAGGGGCGGGACTAGCGGTTTTAAAGAGGCCCAGTACTTC.

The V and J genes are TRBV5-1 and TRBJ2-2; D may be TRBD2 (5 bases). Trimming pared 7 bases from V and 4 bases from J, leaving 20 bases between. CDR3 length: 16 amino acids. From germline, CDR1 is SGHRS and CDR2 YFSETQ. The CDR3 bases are TGCGCCAGCTATAACACCGGGATTAGCAGCACCGGGGAGCTGTTTTTT. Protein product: CASYNTGISSTGELFF. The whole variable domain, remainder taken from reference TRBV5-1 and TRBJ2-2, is KAGVTQTPRYLIKTRGQQVTLSCSPISGHRSVSWYQQTPGQGLQFLFEYFSETQRNKGNFPGRFSGRQFSNSRSEMNVSTLELGDSALYLCASYNTGISSTGELFFGEGSRLTVL.

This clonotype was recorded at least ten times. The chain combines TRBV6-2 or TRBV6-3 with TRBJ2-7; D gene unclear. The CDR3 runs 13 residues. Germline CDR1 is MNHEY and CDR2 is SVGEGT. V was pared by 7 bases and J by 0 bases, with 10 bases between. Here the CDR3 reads CASTNSISYEQYF. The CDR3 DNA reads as TGTGCCAGCACTAATAGCATCTCCTACGAGCAGTACTTC.

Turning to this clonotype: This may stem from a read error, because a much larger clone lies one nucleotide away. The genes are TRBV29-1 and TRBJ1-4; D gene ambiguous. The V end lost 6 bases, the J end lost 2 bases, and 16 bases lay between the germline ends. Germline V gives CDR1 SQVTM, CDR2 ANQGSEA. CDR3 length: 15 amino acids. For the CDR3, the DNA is TGCAGCGTCGCCGGGATAGGGAGGACTAATGAAAAACTGTTTTTT. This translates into CSVAGIGRTNEKLFF.

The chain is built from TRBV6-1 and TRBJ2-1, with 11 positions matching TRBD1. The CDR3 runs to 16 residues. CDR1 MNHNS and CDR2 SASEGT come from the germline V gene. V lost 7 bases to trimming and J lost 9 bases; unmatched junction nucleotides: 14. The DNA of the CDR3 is TGTGCCAGCAATCAAGGGACAGGGGGGCGAGGCAGTGAGCAGTTCTTC. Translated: CASNQGTGGRGSEQFF.

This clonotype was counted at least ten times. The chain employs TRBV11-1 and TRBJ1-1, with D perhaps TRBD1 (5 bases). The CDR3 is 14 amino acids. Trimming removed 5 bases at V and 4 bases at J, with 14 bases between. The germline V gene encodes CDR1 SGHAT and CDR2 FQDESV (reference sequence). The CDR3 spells CASSHAMGRTEAFF. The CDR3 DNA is TGTGCCAGCAGCCATGCAATGGGGCGCACTGAAGCTTTCTTT.